Sequencing of this T cell receptor (beta chain) was carried out in a study of shared clonotypes between healthy human individuals. Study context: Each donor had three CD4 naive, three CD4 memory, two CD8 naive and one CD8 memory plate.

Study-wide points: Estimated richness values were generally larger in naive subsets than in memory subsets.

A word on this clone: Its antigen is currently unknown.

Trimming took 4 bases from V and 4 from J; bases not matched to a gene: 10. CDR1 is SGHRS and CDR2 is YFSETQ in the germline V gene. This CDR3 is 16 amino acids long. Samples underwent the assay at deep level. Per sorted-subset replicate PCR, input was roughly 200 ng DNA, representing around 29,000 T cell genomes. Method: immunoSEQ multiplex PCR; TCRdb's copy keeps in-frame clones and lacks some. The sample includes roughly 2.6 million clones, over 85% of them seen just once. The chain uses TRBV5-1 and TRBJ1-1; TRBD1 matches 10 bases. Sequenced: naive CD4+ T cells sorted from blood. Subset reported: CD45RA+ positively selected. This clonotype originated in a young man in good health. CDR3 in amino acids: CASSRGGRQGATEAFF. DNA of the CDR3: TGCGCCAGCAGCCGGGGTGGAAGACAGGGGGCCACTGAAGCTTTCTTT.